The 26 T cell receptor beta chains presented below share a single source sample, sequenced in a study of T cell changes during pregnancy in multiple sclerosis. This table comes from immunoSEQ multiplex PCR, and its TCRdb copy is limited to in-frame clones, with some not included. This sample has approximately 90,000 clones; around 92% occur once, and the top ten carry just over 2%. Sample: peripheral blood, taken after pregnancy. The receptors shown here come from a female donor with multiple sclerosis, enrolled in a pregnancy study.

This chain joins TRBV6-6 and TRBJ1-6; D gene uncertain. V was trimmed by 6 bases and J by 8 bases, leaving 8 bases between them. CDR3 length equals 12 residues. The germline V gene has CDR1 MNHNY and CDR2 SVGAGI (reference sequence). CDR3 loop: CASSRSDSPLHF. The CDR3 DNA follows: TGTGCCAGCAGCCGGAGCGATTCACCCCTCCACTTT.

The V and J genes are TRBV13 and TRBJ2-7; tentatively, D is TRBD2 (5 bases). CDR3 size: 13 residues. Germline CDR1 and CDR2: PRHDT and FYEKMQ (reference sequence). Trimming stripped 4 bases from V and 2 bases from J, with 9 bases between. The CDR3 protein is CASSSRGTYEQYF. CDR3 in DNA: TGTGCCAGCAGCTCCCGGGGTACCTACGAGCAGTACTTC.

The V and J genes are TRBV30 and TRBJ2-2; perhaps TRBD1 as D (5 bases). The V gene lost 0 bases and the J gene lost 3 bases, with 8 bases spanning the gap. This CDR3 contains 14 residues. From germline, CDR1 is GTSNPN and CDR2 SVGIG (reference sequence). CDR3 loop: CAWSVGADTGELFF. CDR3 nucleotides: TGTGCCTGGAGTGTAGGGGCCGACACCGGGGAGCTGTTTTTT.

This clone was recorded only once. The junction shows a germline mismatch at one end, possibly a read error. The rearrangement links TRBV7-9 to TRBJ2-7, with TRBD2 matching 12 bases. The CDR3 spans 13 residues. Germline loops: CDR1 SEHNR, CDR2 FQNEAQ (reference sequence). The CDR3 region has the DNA TGTGCCAGCACCACGACTAGCGGGGGACTTTATGTCTTC. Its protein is CASTTTSGGLYVF.

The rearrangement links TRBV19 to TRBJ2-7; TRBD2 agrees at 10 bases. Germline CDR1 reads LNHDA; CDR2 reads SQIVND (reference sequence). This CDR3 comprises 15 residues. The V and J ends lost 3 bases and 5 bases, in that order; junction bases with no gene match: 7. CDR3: CASSMSAGGPHEQYF. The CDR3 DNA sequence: TGTGCCAGTAGTATGTCAGCGGGAGGGCCCCACGAGCAGTACTTC. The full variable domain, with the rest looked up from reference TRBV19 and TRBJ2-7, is DGGITQSPKYLFRKEGQNVTLSCEQNLNHDAMYWYRQDPGQGLRLIYYSQIVNDFQKGDIAEGYSVSREKKESFPLTVTSAQKNPTAFYLCASSMSAGGPHEQYFGPGTRLTVT.

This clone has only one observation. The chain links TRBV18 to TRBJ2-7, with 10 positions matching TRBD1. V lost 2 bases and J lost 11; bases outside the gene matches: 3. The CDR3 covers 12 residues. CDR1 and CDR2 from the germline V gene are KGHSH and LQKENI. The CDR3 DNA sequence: TGTGCCAGCTCACCAGACAGGGGGCTCGAGTACTTC. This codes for CASSPDRGLEYF.

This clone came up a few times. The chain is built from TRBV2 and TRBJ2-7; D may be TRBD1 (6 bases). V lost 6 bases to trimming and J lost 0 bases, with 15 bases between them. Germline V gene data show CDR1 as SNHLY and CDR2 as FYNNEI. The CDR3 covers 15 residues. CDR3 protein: CASSGQLIGSYEQYF. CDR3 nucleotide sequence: TGTGCCAGCAGCGGACAGCTAATTGGCTCCTACGAGCAGTACTTC.

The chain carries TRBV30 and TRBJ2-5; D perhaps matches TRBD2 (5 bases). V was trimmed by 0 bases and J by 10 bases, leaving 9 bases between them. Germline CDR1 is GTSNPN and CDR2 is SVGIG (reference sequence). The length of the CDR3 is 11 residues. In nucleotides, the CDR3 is TGTGCCTGGAGTGTCCGGGGAGACCAGTACTTC. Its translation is CAWSVRGDQYF.

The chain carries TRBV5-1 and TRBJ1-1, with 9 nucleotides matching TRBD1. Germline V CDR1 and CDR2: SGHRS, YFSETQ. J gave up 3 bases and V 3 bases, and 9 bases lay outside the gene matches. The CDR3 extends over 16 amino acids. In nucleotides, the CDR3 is TGCGCCAGCAGCTGGGGACAGGGCGGAGGGGACACTGAAGCTTTCTTT. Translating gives CASSWGQGGGDTEAFF.

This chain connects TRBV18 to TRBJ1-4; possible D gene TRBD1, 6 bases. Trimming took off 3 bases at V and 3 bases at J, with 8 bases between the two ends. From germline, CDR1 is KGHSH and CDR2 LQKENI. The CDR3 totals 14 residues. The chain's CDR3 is CASSPPGANEKLFF. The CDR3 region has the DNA TGTGCCAGCTCACCTCCAGGGGCTAATGAAAAACTGTTTTTT.

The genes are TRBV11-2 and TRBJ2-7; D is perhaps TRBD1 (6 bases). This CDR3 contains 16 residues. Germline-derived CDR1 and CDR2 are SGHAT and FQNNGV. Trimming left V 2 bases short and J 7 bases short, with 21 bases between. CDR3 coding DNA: TGTGCCAGCAGCTTAAACTATGCAGGGGCCGTCTGGGAGCAGTACTTC. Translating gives CASSLNYAGAVWEQYF. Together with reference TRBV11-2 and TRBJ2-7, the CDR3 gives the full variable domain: EAGVAQSPRYKIIEKRQSVAFWCNPISGHATLYWYQQILGQGPKLLIQFQNNGVVDDSQLPKDRFSAERLKGVDSTLKIQPAKLEDSAVYLCASSLNYAGAVWEQYFGPGTRLTVT.

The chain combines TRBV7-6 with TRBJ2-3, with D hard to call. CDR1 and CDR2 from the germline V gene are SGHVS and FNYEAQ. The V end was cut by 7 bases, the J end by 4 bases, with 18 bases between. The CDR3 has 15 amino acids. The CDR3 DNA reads TGTGCCAGCACCCCACGGTCAGGTCCCGCAGATACGCAGTATTTT. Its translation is CASTPRSGPADTQYF.

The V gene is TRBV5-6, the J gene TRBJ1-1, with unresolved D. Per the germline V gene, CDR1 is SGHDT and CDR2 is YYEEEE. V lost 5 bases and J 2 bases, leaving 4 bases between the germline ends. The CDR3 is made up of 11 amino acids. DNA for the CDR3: TGTGCCAGCAGTTTAAACACTGAAGCTTTCTTT. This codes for CASSLNTEAFF.

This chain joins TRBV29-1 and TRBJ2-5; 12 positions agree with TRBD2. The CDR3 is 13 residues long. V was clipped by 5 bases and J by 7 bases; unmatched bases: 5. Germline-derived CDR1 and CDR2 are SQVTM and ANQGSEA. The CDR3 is CSVSQTSGRTQYF. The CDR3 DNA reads TGCAGCGTTAGTCAGACTAGCGGGAGGACCCAGTACTTC.

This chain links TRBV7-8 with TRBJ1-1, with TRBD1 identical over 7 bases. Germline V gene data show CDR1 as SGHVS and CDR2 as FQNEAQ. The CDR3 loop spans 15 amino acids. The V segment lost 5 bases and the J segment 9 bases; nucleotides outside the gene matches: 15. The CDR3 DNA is TGTGCCAGCAGCGCAGGGACAGCAAATCCCTTAAAAGCTTTCTTT. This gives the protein CASSAGTANPLKAFF.

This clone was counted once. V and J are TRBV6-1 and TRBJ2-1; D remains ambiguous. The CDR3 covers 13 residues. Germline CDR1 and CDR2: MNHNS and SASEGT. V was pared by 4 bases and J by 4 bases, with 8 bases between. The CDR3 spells CASSGDLYNEQFF. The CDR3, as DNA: TGTGCCAGCAGTGGCGACTTGTACAATGAGCAGTTCTTC.

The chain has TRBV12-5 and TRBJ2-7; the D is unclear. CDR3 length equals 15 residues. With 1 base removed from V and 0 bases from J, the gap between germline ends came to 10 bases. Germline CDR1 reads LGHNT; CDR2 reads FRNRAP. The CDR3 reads CASGLGDPSSYEQYF. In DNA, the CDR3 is TGTGCTAGTGGTTTGGGTGATCCGAGCTCCTACGAGCAGTACTTC.

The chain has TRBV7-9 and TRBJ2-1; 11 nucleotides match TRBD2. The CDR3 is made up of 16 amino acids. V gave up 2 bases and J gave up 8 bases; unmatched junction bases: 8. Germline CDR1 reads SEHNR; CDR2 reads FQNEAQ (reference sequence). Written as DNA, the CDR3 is TGTGCCAGCAGCTTATATAGCGGGGGGGCCCGGGATGAGCAGTTCTTC. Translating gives CASSLYSGGARDEQFF.

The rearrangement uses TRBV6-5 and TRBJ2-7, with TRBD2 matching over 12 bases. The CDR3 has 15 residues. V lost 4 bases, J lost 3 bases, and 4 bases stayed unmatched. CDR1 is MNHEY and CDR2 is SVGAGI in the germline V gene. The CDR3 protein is CASSSGLAGNYEQYF. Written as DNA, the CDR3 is TGTGCCAGCAGTTCTGGACTAGCGGGAAACTACGAGCAGTACTTC.

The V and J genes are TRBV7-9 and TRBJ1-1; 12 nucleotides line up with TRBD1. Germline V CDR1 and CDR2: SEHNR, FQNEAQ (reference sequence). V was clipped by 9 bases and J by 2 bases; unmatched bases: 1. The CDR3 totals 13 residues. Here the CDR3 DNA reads TGTGCCAGTGGGACAGGGGGCAACACTGAAGCTTTCTTT. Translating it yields CASGTGGNTEAFF.

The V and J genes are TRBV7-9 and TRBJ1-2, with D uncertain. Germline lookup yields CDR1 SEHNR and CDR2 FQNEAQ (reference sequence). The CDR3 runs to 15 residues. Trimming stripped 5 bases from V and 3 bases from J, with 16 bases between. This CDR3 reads CASSRTAGSDYGYTF. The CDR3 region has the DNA TGTGCCAGCAGCCGTACCGCGGGATCTGACTATGGCTACACCTTC.

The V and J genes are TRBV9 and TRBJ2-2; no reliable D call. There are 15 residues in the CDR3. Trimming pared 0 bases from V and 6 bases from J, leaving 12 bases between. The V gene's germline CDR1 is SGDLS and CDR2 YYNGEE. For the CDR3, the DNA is TGTGCCAGCAGCGTAGCTAGTTCCCCCGCCGGGGAGCTGTTTTTT. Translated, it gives CASSVASSPAGELFF.

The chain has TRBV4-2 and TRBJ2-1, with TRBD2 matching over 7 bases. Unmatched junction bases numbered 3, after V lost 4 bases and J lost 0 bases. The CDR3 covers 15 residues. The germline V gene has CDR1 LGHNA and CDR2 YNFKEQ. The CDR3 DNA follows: TGTGCCAGCAGCCCGGGAGGAACCTCCTACAATGAGCAGTTCTTC. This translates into CASSPGGTSYNEQFF.

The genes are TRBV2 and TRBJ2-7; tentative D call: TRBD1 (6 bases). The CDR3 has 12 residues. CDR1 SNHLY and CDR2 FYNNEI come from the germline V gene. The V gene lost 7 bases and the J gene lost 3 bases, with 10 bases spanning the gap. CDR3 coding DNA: TGTGCCAGCACTCGGACAGACTACGAGCAGTACTTC. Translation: CASTRTDYEQYF.

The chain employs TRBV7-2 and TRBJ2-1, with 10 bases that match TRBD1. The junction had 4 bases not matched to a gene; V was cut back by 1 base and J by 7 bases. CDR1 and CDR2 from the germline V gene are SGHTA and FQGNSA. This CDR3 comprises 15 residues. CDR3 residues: CASSLGGQGSNEQFF. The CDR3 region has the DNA TGTGCCAGCAGCTTAGGGGGACAGGGGTCAAATGAGCAGTTCTTC.

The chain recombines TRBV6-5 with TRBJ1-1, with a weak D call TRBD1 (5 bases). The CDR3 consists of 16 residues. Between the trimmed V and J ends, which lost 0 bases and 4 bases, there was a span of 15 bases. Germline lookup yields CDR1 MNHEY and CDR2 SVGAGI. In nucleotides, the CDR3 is TGTGCCAGCAGTTACTCTAAGGGGTGGTTTGGCACTGAAGCTTTCTTT. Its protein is CASSYSKGWFGTEAFF.